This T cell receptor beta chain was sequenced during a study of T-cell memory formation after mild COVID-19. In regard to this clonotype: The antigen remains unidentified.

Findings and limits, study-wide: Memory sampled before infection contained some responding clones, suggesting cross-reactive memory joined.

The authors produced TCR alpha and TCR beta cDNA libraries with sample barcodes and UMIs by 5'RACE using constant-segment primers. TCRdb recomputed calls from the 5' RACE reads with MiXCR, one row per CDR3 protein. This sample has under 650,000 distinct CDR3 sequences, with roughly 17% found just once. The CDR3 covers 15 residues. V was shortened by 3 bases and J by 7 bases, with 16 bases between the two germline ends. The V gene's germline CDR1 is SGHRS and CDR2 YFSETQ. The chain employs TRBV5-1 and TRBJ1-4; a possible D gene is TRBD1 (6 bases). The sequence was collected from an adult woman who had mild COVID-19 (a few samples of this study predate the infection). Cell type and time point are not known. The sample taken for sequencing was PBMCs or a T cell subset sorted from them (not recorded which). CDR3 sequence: CASSSTGTSFEKLFF. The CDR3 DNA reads TGCGCCAGCAGCTCTACCGGGACAAGTTTTGAAAAACTGTTTTTT.